The source of this T cell receptor (beta chain) is a study of T cells after yellow fever vaccination. Trimming removed 5 bases from V and 9 bases from J, with 11 bases in between. The CDR3 spans 12 residues. Germline CDR1 SEHNR, CDR2 FQNEAQ (reference sequence). TCRdb recomputed calls from the 5' RACE reads with MiXCR, one row per CDR3 protein. The profile covers some 320,000 distinct CDR3 sequences, with 8.7% appearing a single time and approximately 3.3% taken by the ten largest. This clonotype was obtained from a man between 18 and 35 years old who received the YFV17D yellow fever vaccine. The chain has TRBV7-9 and TRBJ2-1; no reliable D call. The sequenced sample was CD4+ T cells sorted from PBMCs, obtained 5 days after the yellow fever booster vaccination. CDR3 in amino acids: CASSRLESEQFF. The CDR3 DNA follows: TGTGCCAGCAGCCGACTTGAGAGTGAGCAGTTCTTC.